This passage covers 26 T cell receptor beta chains from one sample sequenced in a study of post-analysis software for immune sequencing data. Study results and caveats: The study found TRBV5-6, TRBV5-1 and TRBV20-1 among five or six TRBV segments more frequent in patients than controls.

For these receptors, no antigen is known. The library was made from cDNA and included unique molecular identifiers. TCRdb reprocessed the PCR reads via MiXCR and lists one record per CDR3 protein. The sample carries some 450,000 distinct CDR3 sequences, approximately 45% recorded once. What was sequenced was blood. The receptors shown here come from a girl aged 5 to 17 with multiple sclerosis.

J is TRBJ2-7 and V is TRBV19; TRBD2 aligns across 7 bases. Unmatched junction bases numbered 5, after V lost 3 bases and J lost 3 bases. The CDR3 loop spans 14 amino acids. Germline loops: CDR1 LNHDA, CDR2 SQIVND (reference sequence). CDR3 nucleotides: TGTGCCAGTAGTATTGGAGGGAGGGTCTACGAGCAGTACTTC. Translating it yields CASSIGGRVYEQYF. Complete variable domain (other parts from reference TRBV19 and TRBJ2-7): DGGITQSPKYLFRKEGQNVTLSCEQNLNHDAMYWYRQDPGQGLRLIYYSQIVNDFQKGDIAEGYSVSREKKESFPLTVTSAQKNPTAFYLCASSIGGRVYEQYFGPGTRLTVT.

This clonotype was seen more than once but under ten times. V is TRBV7-9 and J is TRBJ2-3, with 10 bases fitting TRBD2. The trim removed 9 bases at V and 2 bases at J, leaving 5 bases unmatched. CDR1 is SEHNR and CDR2 is FQNEAQ in the germline V gene (reference sequence). The CDR3 covers 14 residues. DNA for the CDR3: TGTGCCAGTAGCGGGAGGACGAACACAGATACGCAGTATTTT. The encoded protein is CASSGRTNTDTQYF.

The CDR3 loop is CAISDGTGSRRNEQFF. CDR3 coding DNA: TGTGCCATCAGTGACGGGACAGGGAGCAGGAGAAATGAGCAGTTCTTC. The genes are TRBV10-3 and TRBJ2-1; 9 nucleotides agree with TRBD1. V was pared by 3 bases and J by 7 bases, with 10 bases of the junction left unmatched. Germline V gene data show CDR1 as ENHRY and CDR2 as SYGVKD. There are 16 residues in the CDR3.

In the case of this clonotype: Germline is not matched at one junction end, which may reflect a read error. V and J are TRBV7-3 and TRBJ2-6; D unclear. Looked up from germline, CDR1 is SGHTA and CDR2 is FQGTGA. The CDR3 runs 15 residues. DNA of the CDR3: TGTGCCGGCAGCTTAACCTACTCTGGGGCCAACGTCCTGACTTTC. Translation gives CAGSLTYSGANVLTF.

This sequence joins TRBV11-1 and TRBJ2-5; possible D gene TRBD2, 5 bases. The V end lost 5 bases, the J end lost 11 bases, and 15 bases lay between the germline ends. Per the germline V gene, CDR1 is SGHAT and CDR2 is FQDESV (reference sequence). The CDR3 runs 12 residues. For the CDR3, the DNA is TGTGCCAGCAGCCCCACCGGGAATGAGCAGTACTTC. Translation gives CASSPTGNEQYF.

The CDR3 nucleotides read TGCAGCGTTGCGGGAAGCGGGAGGAGGGGAACAGATACGCAGTATTTT. Translated: CSVAGSGRRGTDTQYF. This chain uses TRBV29-1 with TRBJ2-3; TRBD2 matches at 9 bases. The CDR3 covers 16 residues. Germline V gives CDR1 SQVTM, CDR2 ANQGSEA. Germline trimming cut 4 bases from V and 3 bases from J; bases unmatched to any gene: 11.

The chain recombines TRBV29-1 with TRBJ1-1, with D uncertain. CDR1 and CDR2 from the germline V gene are SQVTM and ANQGSEA. Trimming cost V 4 bases and J 4 bases, with 10 bases left between them. The CDR3 contains 12 residues. The chain's CDR3 is CSVGLRGTEAFF. The CDR3 DNA sequence: TGCAGCGTTGGTCTTCGGGGCACTGAAGCTTTCTTT.

The J gene is TRBJ2-2, the V gene TRBV7-3; 7 nucleotides agree with TRBD1. Germline V CDR1 and CDR2: SGHTA, FQGTGA. Germline trimming cut 5 bases from V and 8 bases from J; bases unmatched to any gene: 8. CDR3 length: 14 amino acids. Here the CDR3 DNA reads TGTGCCAGCAGCCTAGACAGGGACGAAGGGGAGCTGTTTTTT. Translation: CASSLDRDEGELFF.

This chain joins TRBV6-5 and TRBJ2-1, with 10 bases that match TRBD2. Trimming removed 7 bases from V and 3 bases from J; junction bases left unmatched: 9. Germline-derived CDR1 and CDR2 are MNHEY and SVGAGI. The CDR3 consists of 16 residues. The CDR3, as DNA: TGTGCCAGCAATCTAGGACTAGCGGACAACTACAATGAGCAGTTCTTC. It translates to CASNLGLADNYNEQFF.

CDR3 DNA: TGCAGTGCGCCCCGGGGAAACTATGGCTACACCTTC. Its protein product is CSAPRGNYGYTF. The chain has TRBV20-1 and TRBJ1-2; D unclear. V was pared by 6 bases and J by 2 bases, with 10 bases between. Germline V CDR1 and CDR2: DFQATT, SNEGSKA (reference sequence). This CDR3 contains 12 residues.

The chain combines TRBV30 with TRBJ2-1; 14 nucleotides agree with TRBD2. In germline, CDR1 is GTSNPN, CDR2 SVGIG (reference sequence). The trim removed 1 base at V and 7 bases at J, leaving 3 bases unmatched. The CDR3 has 15 residues. CDR3 sequence (DNA): TGTGCCTGGAGTGCCGGGACTAGCGGGAGAAATGAGCAGTTCTTC. It is translated as CAWSAGTSGRNEQFF.

This clonotype has ten or more counts. The V call is TRBV29-1, the J call TRBJ2-1; 10 nucleotides agree with TRBD2. This CDR3 contains 13 residues. Germline V lookup: CDR1 SQVTM, CDR2 ANQGSEA. Trimming took 4 bases from V and 7 from J; bases not matched to a gene: 4. In DNA form, the CDR3 reads TGCAGCGTTGGGAGCGGGAGGGGAAATGAGCAGTTCTTC. It translates to CSVGSGRGNEQFF.

The CDR3 loop is CASRKGQNYGYTF. DNA of the CDR3: TGTGCCAGCAGGAAGGGACAGAACTATGGCTACACCTTC. The rearrangement uses TRBV12-3 or TRBV12-4 and TRBJ1-2; 7 nucleotides align to TRBD1. This CDR3 spans 13 amino acids. Trimming at V came to 6 bases and at J to 2 bases, leaving 3 bases not matched to a gene.

In its sample, this clonotype was seen once. The chain links TRBV20-1 to TRBJ2-1; TRBD2 might be the D (6 bases). The germline V gene encodes CDR1 DFQATT and CDR2 SNEGSKA (reference sequence). Trimming shortened V by 0 bases and J by 4 bases, and 16 bases separated the two germline ends. This CDR3 contains 16 residues. The CDR3 bases are TGCAGTGCTAGAGACCCCGGGACTGGGATGTACAATGAGCAGTTCTTC. Its protein product is CSARDPGTGMYNEQFF.

This chain links TRBV19 with TRBJ1-5, with TRBD1 matching over 8 bases. CDR3 length equals 15 residues. CDR1 and CDR2 (germline): LNHDA, SQIVND (reference sequence). Losses at the gene ends were 6 bases for V and 6 bases for J; bases not matched to a gene: 10. CDR3 bases: TGTGCCAGTAGAGCGGCGGGACAGGTTCGTCAGCCCCAGCATTTT. Its translation: CASRAAGQVRQPQHF.

The genes are TRBV20-1 and TRBJ1-5, with a tentative D call TRBD1 (6 bases). The V gene's germline CDR1 is DFQATT and CDR2 SNEGSKA (reference sequence). The CDR3 is 16 amino acids. Trimming left V 6 bases short and J 0 bases short, with 18 bases between. The chain's CDR3 is CSAPATGKYSNQPQHF. In DNA, the CDR3 is TGCAGTGCGCCAGCGACAGGAAAATATAGCAATCAGCCCCAGCATTTT.

The chain links TRBV27 to TRBJ2-5; possibly TRBD2 for D (7 bases). The germline gives CDR1 MNHEY, CDR2 SMNVEV (reference sequence). The CDR3 runs to 14 residues. Trimming shortened V by 8 bases and J by 4 bases, and 17 bases separated the two germline ends. CDR3: CASLGGGSGETQYF. In nucleotides, the CDR3 is TGTGCCAGCCTTGGGGGCGGGAGCGGAGAGACCCAGTACTTC.

The rearrangement uses TRBV6-5 and TRBJ2-7; 9 nucleotides match TRBD2. Losses at the gene ends were 6 bases for V and 2 bases for J; bases not matched to a gene: 11. From germline, CDR1 is MNHEY and CDR2 SVGAGI. The CDR3 sequence is 16 residues long. CDR3 sequence: CASSSSLAGLPYEQYF. The CDR3 bases are TGTGCCAGCAGCTCCTCACTAGCGGGCCTCCCCTACGAGCAGTACTTC.

This clonotype was counted between two and nine times. The gene calls are TRBV24-1 and TRBJ2-5; 9 bases align to TRBD1. The germline V gene has CDR1 KGHDR and CDR2 SFDVKD. The CDR3 is 17 amino acids. J was trimmed by 5 bases and V by 4 bases; bases with no gene match: 13. The CDR3 protein is CATSDRQPGQGFETQYF. Here the CDR3 DNA reads TGTGCCACCAGTGACCGTCAACCGGGACAGGGATTCGAGACCCAGTACTTC.

This clonotype was recorded many times. The chain links TRBV27 to TRBJ2-3, with 14 bases aligning to TRBD2. Germline V gives CDR1 MNHEY, CDR2 SMNVEV (reference sequence). Losses at the gene ends were 3 bases for V and 4 bases for J; bases not matched to a gene: 3. The CDR3 loop spans 16 amino acids. DNA of the CDR3: TGTGCCAGCAGTTTGCGACTAGCGGGAGGGCCAGATACGCAGTATTTT. Its translation is CASSLRLAGGPDTQYF.

This clonotype occurred a few times. The chain joins TRBV7-2 to TRBJ2-5; perhaps TRBD2 as D (5 bases). CDR3 length: 13 residues. The germline V and J ends were trimmed by 1 base and 5 bases, with 8 bases remaining between them. Germline lookup yields CDR1 SGHTA and CDR2 FQGNSA. The CDR3 bases are TGTGCCAGCAGCTTAGTGGACTTGGAGACCCAGTACTTC. Encoded protein: CASSLVDLETQYF.

V is TRBV29-1 and J is TRBJ2-4; 7 nucleotides match TRBD2. The CDR3 contains 16 residues. Germline V lookup: CDR1 SQVTM, CDR2 ANQGSEA. In DNA, the CDR3 is TGCAGTCATAGGCCTGGCGGGAGTCTGTCCAAAAACATTCAGTACTTC. Its protein is CSHRPGGSLSKNIQYF.

This clonotype was seen only a few times. The chain joins TRBV7-9 to TRBJ2-5; D tentatively reads TRBD1 or TRBD2 (6 bases each). V shed 3 bases and J shed 5 bases, with 19 bases lying between them. The germline CDR1 and CDR2 sequences are SEHNR and FQNEAQ (reference sequence). The CDR3 consists of 16 residues. CDR3 sequence reads: CASSLLGGLFRETQYF. The DNA for the CDR3 is TGTGCCAGCAGCTTGCTAGGGGGGCTGTTCCGGGAGACCCAGTACTTC.

The chain uses TRBV20-1 and TRBJ2-7; TRBD1 agrees at 8 bases. CDR3 length: 13 amino acids. The V gene end was trimmed by 7 bases and the J gene end by 4 bases; junction bases not matched to a gene: 9. Germline V gene sequence: CDR1 DFQATT, CDR2 SNEGSKA (reference sequence). CDR3 amino acids: CSGEPRGRYEQYF. CDR3 nucleotide sequence: TGCAGTGGCGAACCCAGGGGGCGGTACGAGCAGTACTTC.

The sample holds a few counts of this clonotype. The rearrangement links TRBV7-3 to TRBJ2-7; D not resolved. The V gene lost 1 base and the J gene lost 0 bases, with 10 bases spanning the gap. The CDR3 extends over 15 amino acids. From germline, CDR1 is SGHTA and CDR2 FQGTGA. As DNA, the CDR3 is TGTGCCAGCAGCTTAAAGGCAGGAACCTCCTACGAGCAGTACTTC. This encodes CASSLKAGTSYEQYF.

CDR3 nucleotides: TGCGCCAGCAGCAGGTCCGGCGGGAGTGGTGAGACCCAGTACTTC. Translating it yields CASSRSGGSGETQYF. The chain is built from TRBV5-1 and TRBJ2-5, with TRBD2 identical over 7 bases. V shed 4 bases, J shed 5 bases, and the junction held 11 bases outside the gene matches. The CDR3 is made up of 15 amino acids. Germline V CDR1 and CDR2: SGHRS, YFSETQ.